This is a list of T cell receptor beta chains from one sample in a study of PD-1 blockade in classical Hodgkin lymphoma. The table came from immunoSEQ multiplex PCR; TCRdb's copy has only in-frame clones and leaves some out. The sample lists 6,000 to 8,500 clones; less than 80% were seen once. This material consisted of peripheral blood mononuclear cells (PBMCs), taken before the second cycle of nivolumab. The receptor source for this set is a human donor with classical Hodgkin lymphoma. CDR3s include the opening cysteine and the closing phenylalanine or tryptophan. Fields, in order: V gene, clone size, CDR3 length, D gene, J gene, CDR3 protein, CDR3 DNA. A D gene is named only where the DNA matches it firmly. Not every row has a clone size; where given, it reads once, few, many or a size class.

V gene: TRBV6-8; clone size: .; CDR3 length: 15; D gene: .; J gene: TRBJ1-4; CDR3 protein: CASSFVAATNEKLFF; CDR3 DNA: TGTGCCAGCAGTTTTGTGGCTGCAACTAATGAAAAACTGTTTTTT
V gene: TRBV10-3; clone size: .; CDR3 length: 18; D gene: TRBD2; J gene: TRBJ2-1; CDR3 protein: CATSGPDGRPGGYNEQFF; CDR3 DNA: TGTGCCACCAGCGGTCCGGACGGGAGGCCGGGCGGATACAATGAGCAGTTCTTC
V gene: TRBV18; clone size: .; CDR3 length: 12; D gene: .; J gene: TRBJ1-4; CDR3 protein: CASSTLGEKLFF; CDR3 DNA: TGTGCCAGCTCAACTTTGGGGGAAAAACTGTTTTTT
V gene: TRBV29-1; clone size: .; CDR3 length: 14; D gene: .; J gene: TRBJ1-2; CDR3 protein: CSGSRDQVIDGYTF; CDR3 DNA: TGCAGCGGCTCGCGGGACCAGGTCATCGATGGCTACACCTTC
V gene: TRBV7-6; clone size: .; CDR3 length: 14; D gene: .; J gene: TRBJ2-1; CDR3 protein: CASSTLDGYNEQFF; CDR3 DNA: TGTGCCAGCAGCACCCTGGACGGGTACAATGAGCAGTTCTTC
V gene: TRBV6-6; clone size: .; CDR3 length: 12; D gene: .; J gene: TRBJ1-1; CDR3 protein: CASSYSISEAFF; CDR3 DNA: TGTGCCAGCAGTTACTCGATTTCTGAAGCTTTCTTT
V gene: TRBV20-1; clone size: few; CDR3 length: 11; D gene: .; J gene: TRBJ2-7; CDR3 protein: CSAPLVNEQYF; CDR3 DNA: TGCAGTGCTCCCCTTGTAAATGAGCAGTACTTC
V gene: TRBV7-3; clone size: .; CDR3 length: 13; D gene: .; J gene: TRBJ1-1; CDR3 protein: CASSRDRNTEAFF; CDR3 DNA: TGTGCCAGCAGCCGTGACAGGAACACTGAAGCTTTCTTT
V gene: TRBV5-1; clone size: .; CDR3 length: 14; D gene: .; J gene: TRBJ2-1; CDR3 protein: CASSRVTAAYEQFF; CDR3 DNA: TGCGCCAGCAGCCGGGTGACAGCAGCGTATGAGCAGTTCTTC
V gene: TRBV9; clone size: .; CDR3 length: 14; D gene: .; J gene: TRBJ2-3; CDR3 protein: CASSPPSKGDTQYF; CDR3 DNA: TGTGCCAGCAGCCCCCCCTCTAAAGGAGATACGCAGTATTTT